This TCR beta chain is drawn from a study of blood T cell repertoires in COVID-19. Across the whole study: Material from acute and convalescent COVID-19 was sourced from the United States, Italy and Spain.

Germline values: CDR1 SGHAT, CDR2 FQNNGV. J gave up 7 bases and V 0 bases, and 1 base lay outside the gene matches. The CDR3 covers 15 residues. In the original workflow: Amplifying reference gene primers gave estimates of nucleated cell counts. Only in-frame clones appear in the TCRdb table, and some are missing; sequencing was by immunoSEQ multiplex PCR. V and J calls and clone size are those listed in that table; D and trimming were worked out from the DNA. The sample records 85,000 to 100,000 clones, just over 85% being singletons. The sample was peripheral blood. This TCR derives from a woman between 55 and 75 years old in a cohort sampled during active or convalescent COVID-19. This chain uses TRBV11-2 with TRBJ1-4, with 11 bases matching TRBD1. CDR3 DNA sequence: TGTGCCAGCAGCTTAGAGGGACAGGGGGGTGAAAAACTGTTTTTT. It is translated as CASSLEGQGGEKLFF.